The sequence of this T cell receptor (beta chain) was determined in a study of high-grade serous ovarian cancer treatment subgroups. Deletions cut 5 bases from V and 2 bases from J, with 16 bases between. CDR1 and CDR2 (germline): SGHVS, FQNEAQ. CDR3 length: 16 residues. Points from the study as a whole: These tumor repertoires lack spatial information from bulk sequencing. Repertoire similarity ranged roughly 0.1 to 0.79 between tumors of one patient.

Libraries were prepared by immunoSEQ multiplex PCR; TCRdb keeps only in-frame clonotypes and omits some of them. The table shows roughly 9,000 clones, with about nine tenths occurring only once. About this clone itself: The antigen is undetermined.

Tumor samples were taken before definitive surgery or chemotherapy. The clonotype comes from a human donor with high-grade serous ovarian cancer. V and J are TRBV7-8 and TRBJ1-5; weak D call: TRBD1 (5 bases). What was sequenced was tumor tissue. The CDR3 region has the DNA TGTGCCAGCAGCCCCCTTGTAGGGGACGGCAATCAGCCCCAGCATTTT. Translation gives CASSPLVGDGNQPQHF.